The T cell receptor (beta chain) under discussion was sequenced for a study of blood T cell repertoires in COVID-19 (dated by TCRdb to between 2020 and 2021). Background on the whole study: The collaborator samples originated in the United States, Italy and Spain and spanned the acute and convalescent phases of COVID-19. The prospective study material was composed of cDNA or gDNA derived from T cells, B-cell-depleted T cells, or PBMCs. The dataset comprised deeply sampled blood TCRbeta repertoires from subjects exposed to, actively infected with, or recovered from COVID-19. The repertoires were released in a freely available public database intended as a resource for research on the immune response to SARS-CoV-2. The samples were drawn from the first 160 participants of the ongoing ImmuneRACE study and from some 1,300 subjects provided by 6 global collaborators. Nearly every sample came with metadata listing a de-identified subject ID, COVID-19 status, age in years and sex. Where available, HLA class I and class II types were obtained from metadata supplied by the sample provider rather than from assay-based typing. Overall study results and their limits: The amount of clinical and demographic metadata varied by source and participant and was provided uncurated.

TCRbeta CDR3 regions were amplified from genomic DNA by means of the immunoSEQ Assay, a bias-controlled multiplex PCR. The original methods were these. Within the assay, amplification of reference gene primers was used to estimate how many nucleated cells each sample contained. Sequence reads were collapsed and filtered to measure the absolute abundance of every unique TCRbeta CDR3 rearrangement. For each sample, productive Simpson clonality was calculated as the square root of Simpson's diversity index across productive rearrangements. The clones in this table, taken by TCRdb from immuneACCESS, are in-frame only. Not every clone is retained; where verified, under half of the shortfall comes from an unresolved V gene, and the cause of the rest is unknown. V and J calls and clone size are given by that table; D and trimming were obtained from the DNA. The sample yields around 200,000 clones; around 87% were counted once. 2.7% of the sample goes to the ten largest clones.

The CDR3 contains 12 residues, cysteine and phenylalanine counted. Only CDR3 DNA remains: 36 bases, in frame from the first base. Trimming removed 6 bases from V and 13 bases from J; the gene matches leave 1 base unexplained. Concerning this clone: Its antigen is currently not known. The sample holds no much larger clone one base away, and base qualities are not on file.

The collaborating institutions used their own protocols to collect whole blood in K2EDTA tubes. For TCRbeta analysis, collaborators shipped samples as frozen whole blood, isolated PBMCs, or DNA extracted from either of those sample types. The chain uses TRBV12-3 or TRBV12-4 and TRBJ2-1, and 15 junctional nucleotides match TRBD2. The receptor's source is a middle-aged man with active or convalescent COVID-19. Sequenced material: peripheral blood. The CDR3 has the sequence CASRGLAGGQFF. The nucleotide sequence reads as follows: TGTGCCAGCAGGGGACTAGCGGGGGGCCAGTTCTTC.